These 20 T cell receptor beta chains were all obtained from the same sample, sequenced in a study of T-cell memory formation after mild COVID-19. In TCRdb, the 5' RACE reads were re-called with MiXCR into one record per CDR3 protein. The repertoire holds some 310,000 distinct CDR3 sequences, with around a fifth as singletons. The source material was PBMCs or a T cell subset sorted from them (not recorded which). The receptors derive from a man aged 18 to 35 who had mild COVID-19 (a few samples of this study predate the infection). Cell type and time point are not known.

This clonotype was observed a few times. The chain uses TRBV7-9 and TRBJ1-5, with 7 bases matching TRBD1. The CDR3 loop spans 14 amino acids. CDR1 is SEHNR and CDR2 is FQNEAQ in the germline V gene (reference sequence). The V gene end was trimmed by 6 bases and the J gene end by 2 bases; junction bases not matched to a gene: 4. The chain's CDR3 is CASRAQGGNQPQHF. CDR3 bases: TGTGCCAGCAGAGCTCAGGGGGGCAATCAGCCCCAGCATTTT.

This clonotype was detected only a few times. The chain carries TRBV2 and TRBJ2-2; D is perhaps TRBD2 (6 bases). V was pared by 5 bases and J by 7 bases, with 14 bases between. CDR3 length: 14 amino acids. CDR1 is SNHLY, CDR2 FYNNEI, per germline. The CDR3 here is CASSPSAFGGELFF. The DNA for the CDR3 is TGTGCCAGCAGTCCTAGCGCATTTGGCGGGGAGCTGTTTTTT.

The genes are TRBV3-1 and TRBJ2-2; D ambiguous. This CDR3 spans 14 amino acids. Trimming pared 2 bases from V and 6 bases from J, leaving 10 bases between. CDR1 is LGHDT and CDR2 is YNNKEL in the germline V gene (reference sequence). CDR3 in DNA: TGTGCCAGCAGCCAACCCAGTCCGGCCGGGGAGCTGTTTTTT. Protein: CASSQPSPAGELFF.

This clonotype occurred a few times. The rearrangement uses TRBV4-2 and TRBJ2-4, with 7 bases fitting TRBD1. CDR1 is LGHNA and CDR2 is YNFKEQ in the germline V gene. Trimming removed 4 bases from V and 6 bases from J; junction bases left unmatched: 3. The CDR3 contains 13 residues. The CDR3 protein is CASSPGQTNIQYF. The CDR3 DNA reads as TGTGCCAGCAGCCCGGGACAGACAAACATTCAGTACTTC.

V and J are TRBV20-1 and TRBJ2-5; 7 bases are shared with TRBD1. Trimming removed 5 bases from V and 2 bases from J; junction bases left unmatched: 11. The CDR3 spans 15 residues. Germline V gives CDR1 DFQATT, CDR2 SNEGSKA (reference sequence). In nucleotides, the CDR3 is TGCAGTGCTCGCCGGGACAGAGGGGTTCAAGAGACCCAGTACTTC. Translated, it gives CSARRDRGVQETQYF.

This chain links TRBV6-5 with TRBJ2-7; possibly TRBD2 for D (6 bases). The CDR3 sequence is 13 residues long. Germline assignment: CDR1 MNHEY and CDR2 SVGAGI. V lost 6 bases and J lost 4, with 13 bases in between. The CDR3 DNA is TGTGCCAGCAGAAGGGCAGGGAGGTACGAGCAGTACGTC. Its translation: CASRRAGRYEQYV.

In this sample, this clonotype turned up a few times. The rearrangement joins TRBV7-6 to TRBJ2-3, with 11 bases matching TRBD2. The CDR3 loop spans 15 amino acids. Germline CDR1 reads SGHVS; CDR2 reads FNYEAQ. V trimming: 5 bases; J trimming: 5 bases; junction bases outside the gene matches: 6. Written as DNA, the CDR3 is TGTGCCAGCAGCCGTAGCGGGGGGGGAAGAGATACGCAGTATTTT. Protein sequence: CASSRSGGGRDTQYF.

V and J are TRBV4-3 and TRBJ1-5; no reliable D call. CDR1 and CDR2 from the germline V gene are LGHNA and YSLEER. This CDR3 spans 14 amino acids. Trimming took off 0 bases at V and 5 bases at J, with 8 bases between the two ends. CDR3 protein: CASSQDGGHQPQHF. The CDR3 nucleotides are TGCGCCAGCAGCCAAGATGGTGGACATCAGCCCCAGCATTTT.

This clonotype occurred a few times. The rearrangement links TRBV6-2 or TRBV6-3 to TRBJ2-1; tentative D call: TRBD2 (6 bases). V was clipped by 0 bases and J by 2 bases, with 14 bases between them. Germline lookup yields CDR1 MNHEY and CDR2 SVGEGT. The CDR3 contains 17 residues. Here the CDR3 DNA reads TGTGCCAGCAGTTACTCACTGTCAGGGAGGCCCTACAATGAGCAGTTCTTC. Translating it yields CASSYSLSGRPYNEQFF.

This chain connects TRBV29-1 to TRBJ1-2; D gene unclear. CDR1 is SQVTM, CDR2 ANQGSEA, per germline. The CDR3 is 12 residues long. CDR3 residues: CTAGSGLNGYTF. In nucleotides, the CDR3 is TGCACCGCCGGGAGTGGTTTGAACGGCTACACCTTC.

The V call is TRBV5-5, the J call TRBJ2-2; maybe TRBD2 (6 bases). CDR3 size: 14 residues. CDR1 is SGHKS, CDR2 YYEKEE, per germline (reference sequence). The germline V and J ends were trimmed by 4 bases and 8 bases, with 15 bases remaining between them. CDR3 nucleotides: TGTGCCAGCAGCAGCGCCGGGGGTCCGGGGGAGCTGTTTTTT. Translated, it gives CASSSAGGPGELFF.

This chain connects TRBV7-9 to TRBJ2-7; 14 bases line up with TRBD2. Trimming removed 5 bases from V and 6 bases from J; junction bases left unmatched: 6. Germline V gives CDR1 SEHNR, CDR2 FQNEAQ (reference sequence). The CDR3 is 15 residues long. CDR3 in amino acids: CASSRLAGGPREQYV. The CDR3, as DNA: TGTGCCAGCAGCCGACTAGCGGGGGGGCCCCGCGAGCAGTACGTC.

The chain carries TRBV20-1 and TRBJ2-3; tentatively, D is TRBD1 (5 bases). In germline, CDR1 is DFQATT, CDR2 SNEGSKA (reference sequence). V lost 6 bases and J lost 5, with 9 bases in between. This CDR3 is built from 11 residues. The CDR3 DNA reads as TGCAGTGCCCACCAGGGAGATACGCAGTATTTT. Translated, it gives CSAHQGDTQYF.

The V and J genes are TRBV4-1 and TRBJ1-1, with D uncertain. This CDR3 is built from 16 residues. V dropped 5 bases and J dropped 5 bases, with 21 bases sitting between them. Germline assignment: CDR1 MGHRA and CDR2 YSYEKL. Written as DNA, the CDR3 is TGCGCCAGCAGCGTGACGAGCGGCCCTTCATGGACTGAAGCTTTCTTT. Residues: CASSVTSGPSWTEAFF.

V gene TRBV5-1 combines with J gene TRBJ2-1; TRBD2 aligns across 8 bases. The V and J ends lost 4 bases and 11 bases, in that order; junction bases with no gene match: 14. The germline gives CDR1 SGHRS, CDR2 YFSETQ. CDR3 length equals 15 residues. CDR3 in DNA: TGCGCCAGCAGCGACGGGGGGGACTTCTGGGCCAAGCAGTTCTTC. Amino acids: CASSDGGDFWAKQFF. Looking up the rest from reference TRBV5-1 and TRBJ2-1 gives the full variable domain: KAGVTQTPRYLIKTRGQQVTLSCSPISGHRSVSWYQQTPGQGLQFLFEYFSETQRNKGNFPGRFSGRQFSNSRSEMNVSTLELGDSALYLCASSDGGDFWAKQFFGPGTRLTVL.

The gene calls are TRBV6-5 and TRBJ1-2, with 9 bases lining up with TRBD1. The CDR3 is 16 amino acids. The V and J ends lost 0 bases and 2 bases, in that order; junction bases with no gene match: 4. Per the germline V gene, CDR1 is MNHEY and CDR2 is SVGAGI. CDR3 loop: CASSYSPTGGNYGYTF. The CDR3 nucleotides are TGTGCCAGCAGTTACTCTCCAACAGGGGGCAACTATGGCTACACCTTC.

Here the CDR3 DNA reads TGTGCCAGCAGCATGACAGGAGGTGAGCAGTACGTC. Its translation: CASSMTGGEQYV. The chain is built from TRBV28 and TRBJ2-7; D is perhaps TRBD1 (6 bases). Looked up from germline, CDR1 is MDHEN and CDR2 is SYDVKM. The V and J ends lost 6 bases and 7 bases respectively, with 13 bases between them. CDR3 length: 12 residues.

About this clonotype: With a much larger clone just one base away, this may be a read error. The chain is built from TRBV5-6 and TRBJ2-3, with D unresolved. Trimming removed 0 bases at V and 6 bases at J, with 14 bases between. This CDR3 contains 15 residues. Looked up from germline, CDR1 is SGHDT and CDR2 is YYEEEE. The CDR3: CASSLDALLGDTQYF. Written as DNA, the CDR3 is TGTGCCAGCAGCTTGGACGCCCTGCTGGGGGATACGCAGTATTTT.

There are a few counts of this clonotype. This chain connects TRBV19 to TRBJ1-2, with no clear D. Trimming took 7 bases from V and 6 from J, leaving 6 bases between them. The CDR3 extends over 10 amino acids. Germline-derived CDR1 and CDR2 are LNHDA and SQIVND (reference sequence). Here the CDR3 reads CASKGNGYTF. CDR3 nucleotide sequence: TGTGCCAGTAAAGGGAATGGCTACACCTTC.

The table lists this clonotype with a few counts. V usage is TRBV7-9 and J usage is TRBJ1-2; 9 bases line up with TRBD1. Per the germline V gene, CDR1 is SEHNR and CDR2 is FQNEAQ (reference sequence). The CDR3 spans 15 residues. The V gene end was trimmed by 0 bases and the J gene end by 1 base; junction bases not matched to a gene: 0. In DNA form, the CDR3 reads TGTGCCAGCAGCTTAGCGACAGGGGGTAACTATGGCTACACCTTC. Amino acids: CASSLATGGNYGYTF. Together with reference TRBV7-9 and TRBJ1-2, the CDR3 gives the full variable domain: DTGVSQNPRHKITKRGQNVTFRCDPISEHNRLYWYRQTLGQGPEFLTYFQNEAQLEKSRLLSDRFSAERPKGSFSTLEIQRTEQGDSAMYLCASSLATGGNYGYTFGSGTRLTVV.